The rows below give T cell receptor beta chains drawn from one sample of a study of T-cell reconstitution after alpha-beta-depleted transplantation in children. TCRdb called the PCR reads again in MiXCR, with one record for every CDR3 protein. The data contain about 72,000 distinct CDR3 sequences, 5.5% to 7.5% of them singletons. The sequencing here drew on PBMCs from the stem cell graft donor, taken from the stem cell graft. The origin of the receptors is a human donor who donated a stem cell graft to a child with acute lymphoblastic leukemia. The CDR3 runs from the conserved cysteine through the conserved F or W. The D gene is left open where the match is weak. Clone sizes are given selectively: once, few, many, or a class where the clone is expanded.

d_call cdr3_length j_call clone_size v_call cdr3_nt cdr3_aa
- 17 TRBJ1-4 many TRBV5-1 TGCGCCAGCAGCTACCTATCCACGGGGGGGCTTGGGGAAAAACTGTTTTTT CASSYLSTGGLGEKLFF
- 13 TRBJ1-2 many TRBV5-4 TGTGCCAGCACCCCCTACGAAAACTATGGCTACACCTTC CASTPYENYGYTF
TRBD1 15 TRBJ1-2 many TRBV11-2 TGTGCCAGCAGCATTCCCCGACAGGGGGGCTATGGCTACACCTTC CASSIPRQGGYGYTF
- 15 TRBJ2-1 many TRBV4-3 TGCGCCAGCAGCCAAGTCCAGCGGGCTTACAATGAGCAGTTCTTC CASSQVQRAYNEQFF
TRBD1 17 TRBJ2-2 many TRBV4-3 TGCGCCAGCAGTCCCGGGACAGGGGGCGTAAGCACCGGGGAGCTGTTTTTT CASSPGTGGVSTGELFF
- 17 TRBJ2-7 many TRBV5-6 TGTGCCAGCAGGCATAGACCGGGACTCCGGGAGAACTACGAGCAGTACTTC CASRHRPGLRENYEQYF
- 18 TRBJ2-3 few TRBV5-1 TGCGCCAGCAGCAAGGACACCCTTCCTAGGACTAGCACAGATACGCAGTATTTT CASSKDTLPRTSTDTQYF
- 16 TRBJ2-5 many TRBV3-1 TGTGCCAGCAGCCAAGATGGGAGATTAGAACAAGAGACCCAGTACTTC CASSQDGRLEQETQYF
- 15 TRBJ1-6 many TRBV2 TGTGCCAGCAGTGGAGGGGGCTCCTATAATTCACCCCTCCACTTT CASSGGGSYNSPLHF
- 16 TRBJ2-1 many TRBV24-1 TGTGCCACCAGTGACGCCGGGACTGATACTTACAATGAGCAGTTCTTC CATSDAGTDTYNEQFF
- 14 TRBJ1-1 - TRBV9 TGTGCCAGCAGCTTGGACGGGAGGGACACTGAAGCTTTCTTT CASSLDGRDTEAFF
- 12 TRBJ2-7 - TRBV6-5 TGTGCCAGCGGTACCGGAACCTACGAGCAGTACTTC CASGTGTYEQYF
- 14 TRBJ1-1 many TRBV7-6 TGTGCCAGCAGCTTCTCAACAGGGTCGGAGGAAGCTTTCTTT CASSFSTGSEEAFF
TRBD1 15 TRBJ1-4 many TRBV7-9 TGTGCCAGCAGCTCTCAGGACAGGGGAGGGGAAAAACTGTTTTTT CASSSQDRGGEKLFF
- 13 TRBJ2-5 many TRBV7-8 TGTGCCAGCAGCACCCGGGGTGGCGAGACCCAGTACTTC CASSTRGGETQYF
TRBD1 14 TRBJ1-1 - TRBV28 TGTGCCAGCAGATCACAGGGGGTTCACACTGAAGCTTTCTTT CASRSQGVHTEAFF
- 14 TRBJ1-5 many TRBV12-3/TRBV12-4 TGTGCCAGCAGTTTACAGGGGCGCAATCAGCCCCAGCATTTT CASSLQGRNQPQHF
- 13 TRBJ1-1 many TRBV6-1 TGTGCCAGCAGTGCCGGGAAGGGCACTGAAGCTTTCTTT CASSAGKGTEAFF
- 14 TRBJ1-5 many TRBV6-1 TGTGCCAGCAGTGAAAACAACAACAATCAGCCCCAGCATTTT CASSENNNNQPQHF
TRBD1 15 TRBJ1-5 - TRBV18 TGTGCCAGCTCACCATCCGGCGACAGGGCTCAGCCCCAGCATTTT CASSPSGDRAQPQHF
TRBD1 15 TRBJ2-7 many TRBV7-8 TGTGCCAGCAGCTTAGGAGGGACAGGGGGCAACGAGCAGTACTTC CASSLGGTGGNEQYF
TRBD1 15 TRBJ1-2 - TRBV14 TGTGCCAGCAGCCAAAACCTGGGACAGGTGTATGGCTACACCTTC CASSQNLGQVYGYTF
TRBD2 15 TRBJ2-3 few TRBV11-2 TGTGCCAGCAGCTTAGAAGCGGGAAGGACAGATACGCAGTATTTT CASSLEAGRTDTQYF
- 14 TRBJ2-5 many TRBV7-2 TGTGCCAGCAGCCCGGGAACAACGTGGGAGACCCAGTACTTC CASSPGTTWETQYF
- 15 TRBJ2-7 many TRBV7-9 TGTGCCAGCAGCTTAGTGCGAGGTTCCCAGCACGAGCAGTACTTC CASSLVRGSQHEQYF
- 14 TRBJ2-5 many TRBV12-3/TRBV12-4 TGTGCCAGCAGTTTTTCCAGAGCTTCGGAGACCCAGTACTTC CASSFSRASETQYF
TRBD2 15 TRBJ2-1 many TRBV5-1 TGCGCCAGCAGCTTGGAAAGCGGGGGGGCCTATGAGCAGTTCTTC CASSLESGGAYEQFF
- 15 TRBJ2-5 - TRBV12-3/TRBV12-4 TGTGCCAGCAGCCCCGTTATGACGAGGAAAGAGACCCAGTACTTC CASSPVMTRKETQYF
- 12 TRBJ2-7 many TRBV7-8 TGTGCCAGCAGCTTAGACCGAGCGATGGAGTACTTC CASSLDRAMEYF
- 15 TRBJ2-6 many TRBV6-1 TGTGCCAGCAGTGAAGAGGACTCTGGGGCCAACGTCCTGACTTTC CASSEEDSGANVLTF
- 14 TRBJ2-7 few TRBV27 TGTGCCAGCAGTTTGGGCTTGAACGGGGACGAGCAGTACTTC CASSLGLNGDEQYF
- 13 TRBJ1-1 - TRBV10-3 TGTGCCATCAGTTTAGGCCCGGAGACTGAAGCTTTCTTT CAISLGPETEAFF
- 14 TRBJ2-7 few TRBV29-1 TGCAGCGTTGTCCCCTGGGACATGACGTACGAGCAGTACTTC CSVVPWDMTYEQYF
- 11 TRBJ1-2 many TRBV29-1 TGCAGCGTTGGGGGACGCGGGGGCTACACCTTC CSVGGRGGYTF
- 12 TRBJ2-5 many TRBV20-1 TGCAGCGTCGGCAGGTTTCAAGAGACCCAGTACTTC CSVGRFQETQYF
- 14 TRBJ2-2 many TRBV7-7 TGTGCTAGCAGCTTGACGGGGAACACCGGGGAGCTGTTTTTT CASSLTGNTGELFF
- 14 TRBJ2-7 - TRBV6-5 TGTGCCAGCAGTTACCCGGACATGGGTGGCGAGCAGTACTTC CASSYPDMGGEQYF
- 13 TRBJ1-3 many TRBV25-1 TGTGCCAGCAGTGAATCCTCTGGAAACACCATATATTTT CASSESSGNTIYF
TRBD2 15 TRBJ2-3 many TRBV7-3 TGTGCCAGCAGCTTATGGGGGGGGAGAGCAGATACGCAGTATTTT CASSLWGGRADTQYF
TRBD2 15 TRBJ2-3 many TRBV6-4 TGTGCCAGCAGCTTGACTAGCCAGACCACAGATACGCAGTATTTT CASSLTSQTTDTQYF
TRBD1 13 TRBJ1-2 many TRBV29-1 TGCAGCGCTCAGGACAGGGAGGGTAATGGCTACACCTTC CSAQDREGNGYTF
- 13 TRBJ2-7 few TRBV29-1 TGCAGCGTTGAAGACAGTAGGACCTACGAGCAGTACTTC CSVEDSRTYEQYF
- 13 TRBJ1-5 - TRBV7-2 TGTGCCAGCAGCTACAGGGGCAATCAGCCCCAGCATTTT CASSYRGNQPQHF
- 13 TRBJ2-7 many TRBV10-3 TGTGCCATCCTCCGACAGGAGAAGGACGAGCAGTACTTC CAILRQEKDEQYF
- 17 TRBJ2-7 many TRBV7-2 TGTGCCAGCAGCCTCGCGGGGGCGGGGGCGAGCTCCTACGAGCAGTACTTC CASSLAGAGASSYEQYF